This T cell receptor (beta chain) was recovered during a study of CD8+ T cells in alopecia areata. Study in general: The study gave treated patients oral tofacitinib at 5 to 10 mg twice daily.

Treatment given: oral pan-JAK inhibitor, 5-10 mg twice daily. Findings and limits, study-wide: Higher clonality and more expanded CD8+ clones appeared in lesional than normal scalp. Under tofacitinib, numerous expanded lesional clonotypes remained detectable in scalp and blood. Among the top 100, expanded CD8+ clones, as well as scalp clonality, were significantly decreased by tofacitinib.

As regards this clone: Its specificity is unknown.

cDNA serving as the sequencing template came from extracted, reverse transcribed RNA. Profiling relied on immunoSEQ multiplex PCR, and the TCRdb table lists in-frame clones only, not all of them. The table lists 150,000 to 200,000 clones, about 53% of them singletons, with 10% to 12% in the top ten. This receptor was obtained from a human donor with alopecia areata. The specimen was CD8+ T cells sorted from blood, collected at week 24, from a patient treated with tofacitinib.

The CDR3 loop is CASSLVGAGDLIKNYGYTF. CDR3 DNA sequence: TGTGCCAGCAGCTTAGTTGGCGCTGGGGACCTAATAAAAAACTATGGCTACACCTTC. This sequence joins TRBV7-9 and TRBJ1-2; perhaps TRBD1 as D (5 bases). Germline lookup yields CDR1 SEHNR and CDR2 FQNEAQ (reference sequence). There are 19 residues in the CDR3. V was clipped by 1 base and J by 2 bases, with 23 bases between them.